The clone carrying this T cell receptor (beta chain) was seen once. PCR primers comprised 60 Vbeta and 13 Jbeta primers. Generated by immunoSEQ multiplex PCR, the TCRdb table keeps only in-frame clones and is missing some. Altogether some 190,000 clones are present, approximately 80% being singletons, with the ten largest covering over 12%. The data belong to a study of cytomegalovirus exposure and HLA in healthy donors. Germline V gene sequence: CDR1 MNHNS, CDR2 SASEGT. The germline V and J ends were trimmed by 6 bases and 3 bases, with 8 bases remaining between them. This CDR3 has 13 residues. Sequenced material: PBMCs. V is TRBV6-1 and J is TRBJ1-4; possible D gene TRBD1, 6 bases. This TCR was sampled from a woman aged 25 to 45 in good health and CMV-seropositive. For the CDR3, the DNA is TGTGCCAGCAGCAGGACAGCTAATGAAAAACTGTTTTTT. Its protein is CASSRTANEKLFF.